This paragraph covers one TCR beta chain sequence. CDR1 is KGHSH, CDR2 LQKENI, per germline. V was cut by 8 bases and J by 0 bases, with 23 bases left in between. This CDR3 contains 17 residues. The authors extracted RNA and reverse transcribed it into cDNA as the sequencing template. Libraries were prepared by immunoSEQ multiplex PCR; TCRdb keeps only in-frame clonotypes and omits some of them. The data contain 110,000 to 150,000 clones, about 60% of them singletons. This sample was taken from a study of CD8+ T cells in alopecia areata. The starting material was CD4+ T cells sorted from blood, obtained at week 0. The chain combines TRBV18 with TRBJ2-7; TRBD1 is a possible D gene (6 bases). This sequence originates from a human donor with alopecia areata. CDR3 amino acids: CASTPGTGGGSSYEQYF. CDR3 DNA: TGTGCCAGCACGCCCGGGACGGGTGGGGGCAGCTCCTACGAGCAGTACTTC.